Described below is a single T cell receptor (beta chain) sequence and its context. The antigen remains unidentified. This CDR3 has 15 amino acids. In germline, CDR1 is MNHEY, CDR2 SVGAGI. The J segment lost 3 bases and the V segment lost 5 bases, leaving 8 bases of the junction unmatched. The sample belongs to a study of cytomegalovirus exposure and HLA in healthy donors. Overall study: Counted in an early data release were about 85 million unique TCRs from HLA-typed donors.

Whole-study findings and limits: Most of the TCR beta V segments (in an earlier analysis) were productive either about 87% or about 30% of the time. It was reported that the classifier diagnosed cytomegalovirus status with high specificity and sensitivity in both the original and validation cohorts.

Both 60 Vbeta primers and 13 Jbeta primers went into the PCR. Using immunoSEQ multiplex PCR, the repertoire was profiled, and TCRdb retains in-frame clones only, with some absent. Found here are 130,000 to 150,000 clones, 80% of them singletons; the top ten hold about 6.8%. Material: PBMCs. V gene TRBV6-5 combines with J gene TRBJ2-3; 7 nucleotides agree with TRBD2. The clonotype originates from a middle-aged man in good health and CMV-seropositive. CDR3 amino acids: CASSIFGEGTDTQYF. The DNA of the CDR3 is TGTGCCAGCAGTATTTTCGGGGAGGGGACAGATACGCAGTATTTT.